A selection of T cell receptor beta chains follows, all from one sample in a study of OX40 agonist ivuxolimab in advanced cancers. TCRdb keeps only in-frame clones here, not all; method: immunoSEQ multiplex PCR. The repertoire holds about 67,000 clones, with about 87% as singletons. Sequenced here: CD4+ or CD8+ T cells sorted from blood, sampled in a trial of the OX40 agonist ivuxolimab. The origin of the receptors is an adult with an advanced solid tumor such as melanoma, head and neck, liver or kidney cancer. CDR3s include the opening cysteine and the closing phenylalanine or tryptophan.

v_gene: TRBV7-9
j_gene: TRBJ2-1
CDR3aa: CASSFSFGGAGNEQFF

v_gene: TRBV30
j_gene: TRBJ2-1
CDR3aa: CAWSVGRRPGKNEQFF

v_gene: TRBV7-2
j_gene: TRBJ2-1
CDR3aa: CASTTDRVYNEQFF

v_gene: TRBV30
j_gene: TRBJ2-5
CDR3aa: CAWSKGLQETQYF

v_gene: TRBV2
j_gene: TRBJ1-6
CDR3aa: CASSTGQGGNSPLHF

v_gene: TRBV5-8
j_gene: TRBJ2-7
CDR3aa: CASSPGLAGGPVYEQYF

v_gene: TRBV28
j_gene: TRBJ1-1
CDR3aa: CASSLVRYAEAFF

v_gene: TRBV2
j_gene: TRBJ2-1
CDR3aa: CASSPLTSGQGQREQFF

v_gene: TRBV6-5
j_gene: TRBJ2-2
CDR3aa: CASSYSEWGTGELFF

v_gene: TRBV5-1
j_gene: TRBJ2-1
CDR3aa: CASSSPPNNEQFF

v_gene: TRBV5-1
j_gene: TRBJ2-2
CDR3aa: CASRPTGTDTGELFF

v_gene: TRBV10-3
j_gene: TRBJ1-3
CDR3aa: CAISEGIDSGNTIYF

v_gene: TRBV5-4
j_gene: TRBJ1-6
CDR3aa: CASSPGTDLNSPLHF

v_gene: TRBV29-1
j_gene: TRBJ1-1
CDR3aa: CSVENWVGRRNTEAFF

v_gene: TRBV5-1
j_gene: TRBJ1-4
CDR3aa: CASSLEGLGQHPIF

v_gene: TRBV28
j_gene: TRBJ2-7
CDR3aa: CASSSLSGALYEQYF

v_gene: TRBV4-3
j_gene: TRBJ1-1
CDR3aa: CASSQGEDSEAFF

v_gene: TRBV28
j_gene: TRBJ2-7
CDR3aa: CASSAWREVTYEQYF

v_gene: TRBV7-9
j_gene: TRBJ1-3
CDR3aa: CASSWDSGNTIYF

v_gene: TRBV6-5
j_gene: TRBJ2-7
CDR3aa: CASREGTGTYEQYF

v_gene: TRBV7-8
j_gene: TRBJ2-7
CDR3aa: CASSLGAGGEQYF

v_gene: TRBV15
j_gene: TRBJ1-2
CDR3aa: CATSRTGTTNYGYTF

v_gene: TRBV5-1
j_gene: TRBJ2-1
CDR3aa: CASSLGPGSYNEQFF

v_gene: TRBV28
j_gene: -
CDR3aa: CASNTGYEQYF

v_gene: TRBV7-8
j_gene: TRBJ2-5
CDR3aa: CASSPYAGSQETQYF

v_gene: TRBV9
j_gene: TRBJ2-1
CDR3aa: CASSGARDSGSRTLYNEQFF

v_gene: TRBV7-2
j_gene: TRBJ1-2
CDR3aa: CASSLRVRNYGYTF

v_gene: TRBV7-2
j_gene: TRBJ2-1
CDR3aa: CASSFFSENEQFF

v_gene: TRBV5-6
j_gene: TRBJ2-7
CDR3aa: CASSFPPAYEQYF

v_gene: TRBV11-2
j_gene: TRBJ1-3
CDR3aa: CASSFTVASGNTIYF

v_gene: TRBV6-1
j_gene: TRBJ1-1
CDR3aa: CASRDRVTNTEAFF

v_gene: TRBV7-6
j_gene: TRBJ2-7
CDR3aa: CASSLQGPYEQYF

v_gene: TRBV27
j_gene: TRBJ2-7
CDR3aa: CASSLGSGGEQYF

v_gene: TRBV4-2
j_gene: TRBJ2-7
CDR3aa: CASSQVASGVSEQYF

v_gene: TRBV2
j_gene: TRBJ2-7
CDR3aa: CASSAIYEQYF

v_gene: TRBV27
j_gene: TRBJ1-6
CDR3aa: CASSFNMANSPLHF

v_gene: TRBV11-3
j_gene: TRBJ1-1
CDR3aa: CASSSQGWNTEAFF

v_gene: TRBV19
j_gene: TRBJ2-1
CDR3aa: CASSTPLAGSDNEQFF

v_gene: TRBV18
j_gene: TRBJ2-6
CDR3aa: CASSPAYSGANVLTF

v_gene: TRBV19
j_gene: TRBJ2-1
CDR3aa: CASTERPNEQFF

v_gene: TRBV18
j_gene: TRBJ2-7
CDR3aa: CASSRTPQGAYEQYF

v_gene: TRBV27
j_gene: TRBJ2-1
CDR3aa: CASSPPDNEQFF

v_gene: TRBV19
j_gene: TRBJ1-1
CDR3aa: CASSIRDSENTEAFF

v_gene: TRBV9
j_gene: TRBJ1-6
CDR3aa: CASSVAAGMGVNSPLHF

v_gene: TRBV4-2
j_gene: TRBJ2-3
CDR3aa: CASSQEELYTDTQYF

v_gene: TRBV5-4
j_gene: TRBJ2-7
CDR3aa: CASSSSGSSYEQYF

v_gene: TRBV18
j_gene: TRBJ1-4
CDR3aa: CASSPTGTNEKLFF

v_gene: TRBV28
j_gene: TRBJ2-7
CDR3aa: CASKTGTSTYEQYF

v_gene: TRBV6-1
j_gene: TRBJ1-1
CDR3aa: CASTRGETNTEAFF